The present T cell receptor (beta chain) was sequenced within a study of T cells in narcolepsy. Study-level points and caveats: HCRT-specific and TRIB2-specific autoreactive clonotypes appeared among same-patient CSF and blood CD4+ clonotypes.

The count of this clone is one. Its cognate antigen is unknown. Profiling relied on immunoSEQ multiplex PCR, and the TCRdb table lists in-frame clones only, not all of them. The sample records 25,000 to 35,000 clones, 85% to 90% being singletons. This CDR3 contains 15 residues. Germline-derived CDR1 and CDR2 are LGHNA and YNFKEQ. With V trimmed by 4 bases and J by 0 bases, 3 bases remained unmatched. The sample was CD45RA- memory CD4+ T cells from PBMCs. This sequence was found in a human donor with narcolepsy. The genes are TRBV4-2 and TRBJ1-3; TRBD1 matches at 7 bases. The CDR3 sequence: CASSPGQDSGNTIYF. The CDR3 DNA reads TGTGCCAGCAGCCCTGGACAGGACTCTGGAAACACCATATATTTT.